This T cell receptor (beta chain) stems from a study of blood T cell repertoires in COVID-19. Study at large: Sites across the United States, Italy and Spain contributed samples from acute and convalescent COVID-19.

V was pared by 5 bases and J by 5 bases, with 9 bases between. Germline V gives CDR1 SNHLY, CDR2 FYNNEI. The CDR3 contains 13 residues. As processed by the authors: The assay estimated nucleated cells by amplifying reference gene primers. The repertoire was sequenced with immunoSEQ multiplex PCR; TCRdb's copy has only in-frame clones and lacks some. For V, J and clone size, that table is used; D and trimming come from the DNA. The sample carries over 250,000 clones, about 89% recorded once. J is TRBJ1-4 and V is TRBV2; unclear D gene. This clonotype originated in a woman between 50 and 59 years old with acute or convalescent COVID-19. Specimen: peripheral blood. The CDR3 region is CASSLERNEKLFF. The CDR3 DNA reads as TGTGCCAGCAGTTTAGAGAGAAATGAAAAACTGTTTTTT.